The 20 T cell receptor beta chains below were found in one sample sequenced in a study of beta chain features in type 1 diabetes. Sequenced material consisted of expressed TCRB transcripts (all of the isolated RNA was reverse transcribed). Here immunoSEQ multiplex PCR was the method, and the copy in TCRdb shows in-frame clones only, minus some. This table holds 850,000 to 900,000 clones, about a sixth found once. Material for sequencing was naive CD4+ T cells from blood. These receptors were taken from a woman aged 18 to 35 in good health.

The CDR3 loop is CASSSGDFSRNTIYF. The CDR3 DNA follows: TGTGCCAGCAGTTCCGGGGACTTCTCTCGGAACACCATATATTTT. The gene calls are TRBV28 and TRBJ1-3; tentatively, D is TRBD1 (5 bases). The CDR3 is 15 residues long. The germline gives CDR1 MDHEN, CDR2 SYDVKM. V lost 4 bases to trimming and J lost 7 bases, with 17 bases between them. Combining the CDR3 with reference TRBV28 and TRBJ1-3 gives the whole variable domain DVKVTQSSRYLVKRTGEKVFLECVQDMDHENMFWYRQDPGLGLRLIYFSYDVKMKEKGDIPEGYSVSREKKERFSLILESASTNQTSMYLCASSSGDFSRNTIYFGEGSWLTVV.

The chain combines TRBV29-1 with TRBJ2-3; 9 bases map to TRBD1. CDR3 length equals 14 residues. Germline CDR1 SQVTM, CDR2 ANQGSEA. Trimming cost V 6 bases and J 5 bases; bases outside gene matches: 9. CDR3 DNA sequence: TGCAGCGTAAATAGGGGACAGGGTAAAGATACGCAGTATTTT. It codes for CSVNRGQGKDTQYF.

This clone appeared many times. V usage is TRBV21-1 and J usage is TRBJ1-2. TRBV21-1 is shown as a pseudogene. The CDR3 runs 16 residues. CDR3 DNA: TGTGCCAGCAGCAAAGCCCAAAACGCCAAATTCGGTGGCTACACCTTC. Translating gives CASSKAQNAKFGGYTF.

This clone showed up just a few times. The V call is TRBV29-1, the J call TRBJ1-2; no clear D. V lost 5 bases to trimming and J lost 7 bases, with 14 bases between them. CDR3 length: 12 residues. Germline V gives CDR1 SQVTM, CDR2 ANQGSEA. The CDR3 sequence is CSVLRRLGGYTF. In DNA, the CDR3 is TGCAGCGTTCTACGACGGCTGGGTGGCTACACCTTC.

This clone was seen a few times. This chain connects TRBV28 to TRBJ1-5; D may be TRBD1 (5 bases). Germline lookup yields CDR1 MDHEN and CDR2 SYDVKM. V dropped 5 bases and J dropped 0 bases, with 20 bases sitting between them. This CDR3 comprises 18 residues. The CDR3 spells CASSTRNIRRDSNQPQHF. CDR3 sequence (DNA): TGTGCCAGCAGTACAAGGAACATCCGCAGGGATAGCAATCAGCCCCAGCATTTT.

The V and J genes are TRBV2 and TRBJ1-2; no definite D call. Deletions cut 2 bases from V and 7 bases from J, with 8 bases between. Germline V CDR1 and CDR2: SNHLY, FYNNEI. The CDR3 is made up of 12 amino acids. CDR3 nucleotide sequence: TGTGCCAGCAGTGAATACAGTCGTGGCTACACCTTC. Its protein is CASSEYSRGYTF.

The rearrangement links TRBV7-2 to TRBJ2-3; 10 bases fit TRBD2. The CDR3 totals 15 residues. CDR1 and CDR2 (germline): SGHTA, FQGNSA. V lost 6 bases, J lost 3 bases, and 6 bases stayed unmatched. DNA for the CDR3: TGTGCCAGCAGACCAGCGGGAGGGCCAACAGATACGCAGTATTTT. Amino acid sequence: CASRPAGGPTDTQYF.

This clone showed up just a few times. The chain couples TRBV29-1 to TRBJ2-6; tentatively, D is TRBD1 or TRBD2 (6 bases each). Germline values: CDR1 SQVTM, CDR2 ANQGSEA. There are 16 residues in the CDR3. Trimming took 6 bases from V and 2 from J, leaving 17 bases between them. CDR3 bases: TGCAGCGTCGCGGGACTCCAGGGGCCTGGGGCCAACGTCCTGACTTTC. Its protein product is CSVAGLQGPGANVLTF.

The chain couples TRBV7-3 to TRBJ2-1; possible D gene TRBD1, 5 bases. This CDR3 comprises 14 residues. Trimming removed 3 bases from V and 1 base from J, with 7 bases in between. Looked up from germline, CDR1 is SGHTA and CDR2 is FQGTGA. The CDR3 DNA reads TGTGCCAGCAGCTTTACAGGATCCTACAATGAGCAGTTCTTC. Its protein is CASSFTGSYNEQFF.

This chain joins TRBV2 and TRBJ2-1; tentatively, D is TRBD1 (5 bases). Germline V gives CDR1 SNHLY, CDR2 FYNNEI. V was shortened by 6 bases and J by 6 bases, with 15 bases between the two germline ends. This CDR3 comprises 14 residues. DNA of the CDR3: TGTGCCAGCAGGGGCAGGGTCGGCCGCAATGAGCAGTTCTTC. Translating gives CASRGRVGRNEQFF.

The chain is built from TRBV7-8 and TRBJ2-1; D might be TRBD1 or TRBD2, each matching 5 bases. V was trimmed by 1 base and J by 6 bases, leaving 16 bases between them. The V gene's germline CDR1 is SGHVS and CDR2 FQNEAQ. CDR3 size: 16 residues. This CDR3 reads CASSLEPGRPPNEQFF. The CDR3 DNA is TGTGCCAGCAGCTTAGAACCAGGGAGACCTCCCAATGAGCAGTTCTTC.

This chain links TRBV11-2 with TRBJ2-5; no reliable D call. Per the germline V gene, CDR1 is SGHAT and CDR2 is FQNNGV. The CDR3 has 15 amino acids. Trimming stripped 3 bases from V and 9 bases from J, with 20 bases between. The CDR3 protein is CASSLGGTPRWSQYF. The CDR3 DNA reads as TGTGCCAGCAGCTTGGGCGGAACCCCAAGATGGTCCCAGTACTTC.

The chain has TRBV10-3 and TRBJ2-2; D uncertain. CDR3 length: 11 amino acids. Trimming took 2 bases from V and 9 from J, leaving 4 bases between them. The V gene's germline CDR1 is ENHRY and CDR2 SYGVKD. CDR3 residues: CAISEDRELFF. The CDR3 DNA sequence: TGTGCCATCAGTGAGGACCGGGAGCTGTTTTTT.

The chain recombines TRBV2 with TRBJ1-1; D is unclear. V was cut by 7 bases and J by 8 bases, with 11 bases left in between. Looked up from germline, CDR1 is SNHLY and CDR2 is FYNNEI. The CDR3 runs 11 residues. CDR3: CASTWRAEAFF. CDR3 DNA sequence: TGTGCCAGCACGTGGAGGGCCGAAGCTTTCTTT.

This clone has a count of ten or more. CDR3 in amino acids: CASSQSTSTGLFF. Written as DNA, the CDR3 is TGTGCCAGCAGCCAGTCCACATCGACAGGACTGTTTTTT. The chain is built from TRBV14 and TRBJ1-4; maybe TRBD1 (6 bases). The CDR3 has 13 amino acids. With 3 bases removed from V and 13 bases from J, the gap between germline ends came to 15 bases. In germline, CDR1 is SGHDN, CDR2 FVKESK.

The chain joins TRBV7-2 to TRBJ1-3; no firm D call. This CDR3 spans 14 amino acids. V dropped 4 bases and J dropped 2 bases, with 9 bases sitting between them. CDR1 and CDR2 from the germline V gene are SGHTA and FQGNSA. The CDR3 loop is CASSSKGPGNTIYF. The CDR3 DNA reads TGTGCCAGCAGCTCCAAAGGTCCTGGAAACACCATATATTTT.

This chain links TRBV9 with TRBJ2-2; 8 bases align to TRBD1. CDR1 and CDR2 (germline): SGDLS, YYNGEE. Trimming removed 0 bases from V and 4 bases from J; junction bases left unmatched: 5. The CDR3 runs to 16 residues. CDR3 protein: CASSVAGTGVTGELFF. The CDR3 bases are TGTGCCAGCAGCGTAGCCGGGACAGGCGTCACCGGGGAGCTGTTTTTT.

The rearrangement links TRBV5-1 to TRBJ1-1; a possible D gene is TRBD1 (6 bases). The CDR3 has 13 residues. Germline-derived CDR1 and CDR2 are SGHRS and YFSETQ. V lost 1 base, J lost 4 bases, and 8 bases lay in between. In nucleotides, the CDR3 is TGCGCCAGCAGCTTGACGGACAGCACTGAAGCTTTCTTT. Protein: CASSLTDSTEAFF.

In this sample, this clone turned up a few times. The chain links TRBV28 to TRBJ2-5; 11 positions match TRBD2. Germline V gene sequence: CDR1 MDHEN, CDR2 SYDVKM. This CDR3 spans 15 amino acids. The trim removed 3 bases at V and 2 bases at J, leaving 2 bases unmatched. The CDR3 DNA reads as TGTGCCAGCAGTTTTCTAGCGGGAGGTCAAGAGACCCAGTACTTC. Translating it yields CASSFLAGGQETQYF.

This clone was detected only a few times. V and J are TRBV5-4 and TRBJ2-3; D not resolved. Deletions cut 2 bases from V and 4 bases from J, with 14 bases between. This CDR3 is built from 15 residues. Per the germline V gene, CDR1 is SGHNT and CDR2 is YYREEE (reference sequence). The CDR3 here is CASSFGNSRADTQYF. The CDR3 nucleotides read TGTGCCAGCAGCTTTGGTAATAGTCGGGCAGATACGCAGTATTTT.